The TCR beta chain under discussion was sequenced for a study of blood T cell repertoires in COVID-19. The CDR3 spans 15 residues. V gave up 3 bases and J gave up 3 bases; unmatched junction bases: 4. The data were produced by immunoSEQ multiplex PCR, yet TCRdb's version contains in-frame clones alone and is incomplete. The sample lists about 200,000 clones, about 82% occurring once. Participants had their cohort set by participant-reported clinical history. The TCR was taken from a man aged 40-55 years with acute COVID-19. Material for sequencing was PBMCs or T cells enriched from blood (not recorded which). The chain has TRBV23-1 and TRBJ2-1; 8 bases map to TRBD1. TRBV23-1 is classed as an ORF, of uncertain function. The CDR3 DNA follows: TGCGCCAGCAGTCAGGGACAGGTCGGCTACAATGAGCAGTTCTTC. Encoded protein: CASSQGQVGYNEQFF.